The sequence of this T cell receptor beta chain was determined in a study of blood T cells in healthy people across ages. This clonotype was detected only a few times. This CDR3 spans 15 amino acids. V trimming: 5 bases; J trimming: 8 bases; junction bases outside the gene matches: 11. With a J-beta primer mix and a sample-barcoded 5' primer, a second PCR ran 7 to 11 cycles. Each CDR3 protein gets one entry after TCRdb re-called the 5' RACE reads with MiXCR. The sample includes approximately 940,000 distinct CDR3 sequences, around 48% of them seen just once. Sequencing used blood. J is TRBJ1-2 and V is TRBV12-3 or TRBV12-4; TRBD1 agrees at 10 bases. This receptor was obtained from a man in his thirties or forties in good health. As DNA, the CDR3 is TGTGCCAGCAGTCCTGACCGGGACAGGGGCGAAGGCTACACCTTC. Translated: CASSPDRDRGEGYTF.